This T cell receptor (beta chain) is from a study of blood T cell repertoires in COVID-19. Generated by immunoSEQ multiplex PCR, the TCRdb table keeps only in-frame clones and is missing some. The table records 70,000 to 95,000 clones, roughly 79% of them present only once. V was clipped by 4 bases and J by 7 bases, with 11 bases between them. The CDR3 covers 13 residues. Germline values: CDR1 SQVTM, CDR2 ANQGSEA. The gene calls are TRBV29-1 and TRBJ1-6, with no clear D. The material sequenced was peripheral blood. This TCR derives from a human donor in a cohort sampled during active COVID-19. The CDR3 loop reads CSVGQDLNSPLHF. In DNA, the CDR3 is TGCAGCGTTGGCCAGGACTTGAATTCACCCCTCCACTTT.